The rows below give T cell receptor beta chains drawn from one sample of a study of cytomegalovirus exposure and HLA in healthy donors. Assay used: immunoSEQ multiplex PCR; TCRdb lists only in-frame clones, some missing. The sample consists of some 250,000 clones, 82% of them appearing once. Specimen: PBMCs. The receptors shown here come from a woman aged 35 to 49 in good health and CMV-seropositive. Both conserved end residues are part of each CDR3. A D gene is named only where the DNA matches it firmly. Clone size is shown for a subset of rows, as once, few, many or a class of expanded clone.

d_call	clone_size	j_call	v_call	cdr3_aa	cdr3_nt
TRBD1	NA	TRBJ1-2	TRBV28	CASSLAGTGENGYTF	TGTGCCAGCAGTTTAGCGGGGACAGGGGAAAATGGCTACACCTTC
NA	NA	TRBJ2-7	TRBV27	CASSFAGPYEQYF	TGTGCCAGCAGTTTTGCGGGCCCCTACGAGCAGTACTTC
NA	NA	TRBJ1-5	TRBV29-1	CSVGENQPQHF	TGCAGCGTGGGAGAGAATCAGCCCCAGCATTTT
NA	once	TRBJ2-1	TRBV4-1	CASSHGQIDGAYNEQFF	TGCGCCAGCAGCCATGGACAGATTGACGGCGCCTACAATGAGCAGTTCTTC
NA	once	TRBJ2-4	TRBV11-2	CASSSFNRPAKNIQYF	TGTGCCAGCAGCTCCTTCAACAGGCCCGCCAAAAACATTCAGTACTTC
TRBD1	NA	TRBJ1-1	TRBV5-1	CASTFQGTGVNTEAFF	TGCGCCAGCACCTTCCAAGGGACAGGGGTAAACACTGAAGCTTTCTTT
NA	NA	TRBJ2-6	TRBV19	CASSVPGKPVSGANVLTF	TGTGCCAGTAGTGTGCCAGGAAAACCCGTCTCTGGGGCCAACGTCCTGACTTTC
TRBD1	NA	TRBJ1-3	TRBV7-6	CASSAHRGLAGNTIYF	TGTGCCAGCAGCGCCCACAGGGGCCTCGCTGGAAACACCATATATTTT
NA	few	TRBJ2-6	TRBV18	CASSPRAPDTGANVLTF	TGTGCCAGCTCACCACGGGCTCCCGACACCGGGGCCAACGTCCTGACTTTC
TRBD1	NA	TRBJ1-2	TRBV18	CASSPGTGTYGYTF	TGTGCCAGCTCACCCGGGACAGGGACCTATGGCTACACCTTC
NA	NA	TRBJ2-1	TRBV7-3	CASSLAGLAVYNEQFF	TGTGCCAGCAGCTTAGCAGGCCTAGCAGTCTACAATGAGCAGTTCTTC
TRBD2	NA	TRBJ2-4	TRBV11-2	CASSYTGLDDIQYF	TGTGCCAGCAGCTATACGGGACTAGATGACATTCAGTACTTC
NA	once	TRBJ1-1	TRBV9	CASSVGQPDTEAFF	TGTGCCAGCAGCGTAGGACAGCCTGACACTGAAGCTTTCTTT
TRBD1	NA	TRBJ1-1	TRBV4-2	CASSQVPGGTEAFF	TGTGCCAGCAGCCAAGTTCCAGGGGGCACTGAAGCTTTCTTT
TRBD1	NA	TRBJ2-7	TRBV7-2	CASSLGGVQGASEQYF	TGTGCCAGCAGCTTAGGGGGGGTACAGGGGGCGTCCGAGCAGTACTTC
NA	NA	TRBJ2-1	TRBV6-5	CASSFQGEQFF	TGTGCCAGCAGTTTTCAGGGTGAGCAGTTCTTC
TRBD2	NA	TRBJ2-5	TRBV27	CASSLGTSGQETQYF	TGTGCCAGCAGTTTAGGTACTAGCGGCCAAGAGACCCAGTACTTC
NA	NA	TRBJ1-1	TRBV7-6	CASSLVTGFETEAFF	TGTGCCAGCAGCTTAGTAACAGGTTTTGAGACTGAAGCTTTCTTT
NA	NA	TRBJ1-1	TRBV7-2	CASSPAPGGQNTEAFF	TGTGCCAGCAGCCCCGCGCCTGGCGGGCAAAACACTGAAGCTTTCTTT
NA	NA	TRBJ2-1	TRBV5-4	CASFGGTPYSEQFF	TGTGCCAGCTTTGGGGGCACCCCATACAGTGAGCAGTTCTTC
NA	NA	TRBJ2-5	TRBV30	CACKSSGGGRSGETQYF	TGTGCCTGTAAGTCTAGTGGTGGCGGGCGCTCCGGCGAGACCCAGTACTTC
TRBD1	NA	TRBJ2-7	TRBV7-9	CASSLDGTGLYF	TGTGCCAGCAGCTTAGACGGGACAGGTCTGTACTTC
NA	few	TRBJ1-1	TRBV7-3	CASSLWGGAQAFF	TGTGCCAGCAGCTTATGGGGGGGGGCACAAGCTTTCTTT
NA	NA	TRBJ1-2	TRBV5-1	CASSDDSNYGYTF	TGCGCCAGCAGCGACGACAGTAACTATGGCTACACCTTC
NA	once	TRBJ2-7	TRBV6-1	CASSPQGSSYEQYF	TGTGCCAGCAGTCCCCAAGGGAGCTCCTACGAGCAGTACTTC
TRBD2	NA	TRBJ2-7	TRBV11-3	CASSPRVTSGATYEQYF	TGTGCCAGCAGCCCCCGAGTGACTAGCGGAGCTACCTACGAGCAGTACTTC
NA	NA	TRBJ2-4	TRBV19	CASGPTVGLAKNIQYF	TGTGCCAGTGGTCCGACAGTCGGTCTGGCCAAAAACATTCAGTACTTC
NA	NA	TRBJ1-1	TRBV28	CASSLNRPLQAFF	TGTGCCAGCAGTTTAAACAGACCCCTTCAAGCTTTCTTT
TRBD1	NA	TRBJ1-2	TRBV6-6	CASRQGRGRDREGYTF	TGTGCCAGCAGACAAGGAAGAGGACGGGACAGGGAAGGCTACACCTTC
TRBD1	NA	TRBJ2-5	TRBV2	CASDRTGGGSETQYF	TGTGCCAGCGACCGGACAGGGGGTGGCAGCGAGACCCAGTACTTC
TRBD1	NA	TRBJ1-2	TRBV6-6	CASSRGQETTYGYTF	TGTGCCAGCAGTCGAGGACAGGAAACTACCTATGGCTACACCTTC
NA	NA	TRBJ1-3	TRBV7-2	CASSRPGGNTIYF	TGTGCCAGCAGCCGCCCGGGGGGGAACACCATATATTTT
TRBD2	NA	TRBJ2-1	TRBV6-5	CASSPRGGHNEQFF	TGTGCCAGCAGTCCTCGGGGGGGCCATAATGAGCAGTTCTTC
TRBD1	few	TRBJ1-1	TRBV27	CASSLDRWGTEAFF	TGTGCCAGCAGTTTGGACAGGTGGGGCACTGAAGCTTTCTTT
NA	NA	TRBJ2-5	TRBV5-1	CASSLGLAPQETQYF	TGCGCCAGCAGCTTGGGGCTAGCTCCCCAAGAGACCCAGTACTTC
TRBD2	once	TRBJ2-5	TRBV7-7	CASSLAPAGGMETQYF	TGTGCTAGCAGCTTAGCCCCAGCGGGAGGGATGGAGACCCAGTACTTC
NA	NA	TRBJ1-1	TRBV9	CASGGGTEAFF	TGTGCCAGCGGGGGGGGGACTGAAGCTTTCTTT
NA	NA	TRBJ2-5	TRBV12-5	CASGSGGLGQETQYF	TGTGCTAGTGGTTCAGGGGGGTTGGGGCAAGAGACCCAGTACTTC
NA	NA	TRBJ2-5	TRBV6-6	CASSYDGRVRSETQYF	TGTGCCAGCAGTTACGATGGGCGGGTTCGATCGGAGACCCAGTACTTC
NA	NA	TRBJ2-3	TRBV20-1	CSARASDTQYF	TGCAGTGCTAGGGCTAGCGATACGCAGTATTTT
NA	NA	TRBJ1-1	TRBV21-1	CASSIASHPEAFF	TGTGCCAGCAGCATTGCATCCCACCCGGAGGCTTTCTTT
TRBD1	NA	TRBJ2-5	TRBV5-1	CASSLAQGARETQYF	TGCGCCAGCAGCTTGGCCCAGGGGGCGCGGGAGACCCAGTACTTC
NA	NA	TRBJ2-3	TRBV7-9	CASSPVDTQYF	TGTGCCAGCAGCCCCGTAGATACGCAGTATTTT
NA	NA	TRBJ2-1	TRBV7-3	CASSLNGINLNNEQFF	TGTGCCAGCAGCTTAAACGGGATTAACCTAAACAATGAGCAGTTCTTC
TRBD2	NA	TRBJ2-3	TRBV7-3	CASSLMAGGVGDTQYF	TGTGCCAGCAGCTTAATGGCGGGGGGGGTTGGAGATACGCAGTATTTT
NA	NA	TRBJ1-1	TRBV27	CASSLAGRVGYAFF	TGTGCCAGCAGTTTGGCGGGGCGTGTGGGGTACGCTTTCTTT
TRBD2	NA	TRBJ2-1	TRBV27	CASSSSGRNEQFF	TGTGCCAGCAGTTCAAGCGGGAGAAATGAGCAGTTCTTC
TRBD1	NA	TRBJ1-3	TRBV30	CAWVDRGVSGNTIYF	TGTGCCTGGGTGGACAGGGGCGTTTCTGGAAACACCATATATTTT
NA	NA	TRBJ1-1	TRBV4-1	CASSQDKRTEAFF	TGCGCCAGCAGCCAAGATAAGCGGACTGAAGCTTTCTTT
TRBD2	NA	TRBJ2-7	TRBV7-9	CASSLAPGLAGFYEQYF	TGTGCCAGCAGCTTAGCACCGGGACTAGCGGGGTTCTACGAGCAGTACTTC